The rows below give T cell receptor beta chains drawn from one sample of a study of blood T cell repertoires in COVID-19. TCRdb's table, derived via immunoSEQ multiplex PCR, lists solely in-frame clones and lacks some. The sample includes about 70,000 clones, 75% to 90% seen only once; the top ten take 2.7%. The material sequenced was peripheral blood. Receptors were obtained from a man between 45 and 60 years old with acute or convalescent COVID-19. Both conserved end residues are part of each CDR3. A D gene is named only where the DNA matches it firmly. Where a row states a size, it is once, few, many or the class of an expanded clone; other rows omit it.

TRBJ1-3,TRBD1,TRBV28,once,CASSTQGPGNTIYF,TGTGCCAGCAGTACACAGGGGCCTGGAAACACCATATATTTT
TRBJ2-7,TRBD2,TRBV19,once,CASTDSGMNYEQYF,TGTGCCAGTACTGACAGCGGGATGAACTACGAGCAGTACTTC
TRBJ1-6,NA,TRBV11-2,NA,CASSSYPRFNSPLHF,TGTGCCAGCAGCTCCTATCCCCGGTTTAATTCACCCCTCCACTTT
TRBJ1-1,NA,TRBV4-3,NA,CASSQVSTAMNTEAFF,TGCGCCAGCAGCCAAGTCTCAACAGCAATGAACACTGAAGCTTTCTTT
TRBJ2-3,TRBD2,TRBV6-5,NA,CASRATSWDTQYF,TGTGCCAGCAGAGCGACTAGCTGGGATACGCAGTATTTT
TRBJ1-1,NA,TRBV5-1,NA,CASSEDMFMNTEAFF,TGCGCCAGCAGCGAGGACATGTTCATGAACACTGAAGCTTTCTTT
TRBJ2-1,TRBD2,TRBV9,NA,CASSVGLAGYNEQFF,TGTGCCAGCAGCGTTGGGCTAGCGGGTTACAATGAGCAGTTCTTC
TRBJ2-3,TRBD2,TRBV4-2,NA,CASSQGLAGGPADTQYF,TGTGCCAGCAGCCAGGGACTAGCGGGAGGGCCCGCAGATACGCAGTATTTT
TRBJ2-5,NA,TRBV4-2,NA,CASSQEGGVQETQYF,TGTGCCAGCAGCCAAGAAGGGGGAGTTCAAGAGACCCAGTACTTC
TRBJ2-1,NA,TRBV5-1,NA,CASSGGLSSEQFF,TGCGCCAGCAGCGGCGGACTATCTAGTGAGCAGTTCTTC
TRBJ1-1,TRBD1,TRBV5-6,NA,CASSFRPGQLIREAFF,TGTGCCAGCAGCTTCCGCCCGGGACAGTTGATCAGGGAAGCTTTCTTT
TRBJ2-3,NA,TRBV5-1,NA,CASFPGDPRADTQYF,TGCGCCTCCTTCCCAGGGGACCCGAGGGCAGATACGCAGTATTTT
TRBJ2-4,NA,TRBV27,NA,CASGLDSLHIQYF,TGTGCCAGCGGGCTTGACAGTTTGCACATTCAGTACTTC
TRBJ1-2,TRBD1,TRBV13,NA,CASSLNRGYGYTF,TGTGCCAGCAGCTTGAACAGGGGCTATGGCTACACCTTC
TRBJ1-5,TRBD1,TRBV19,NA,CASSGDRGGNQPQHF,TGTGCCAGTAGCGGAGACAGGGGTGGCAATCAGCCCCAGCATTTT
TRBJ1-2,TRBD1,TRBV5-4,NA,CASSPRDRFSYGYTF,TGTGCCAGCAGCCCCCGGGACAGGTTTTCCTATGGCTACACCTTC
TRBJ1-2,TRBD1,TRBV11-2,once,CASSDWTGGLDGYTF,TGTGCCAGCAGCGACTGGACAGGGGGCTTGGATGGCTACACCTTC
TRBJ1-4,TRBD1,TRBV7-9,NA,CASSLGGTATNEKLFF,TGTGCCAGCAGCTTAGGGGGGACAGCAACTAATGAAAAACTGTTTTTT
TRBJ1-2,NA,TRBV2,NA,CASTQTAGPLGYTF,TGTGCCAGCACCCAAACGGCAGGGCCTCTTGGCTACACCTTC
TRBJ2-5,NA,TRBV11-2,NA,CASSLAGLFETQYF,TGTGCCAGCAGCTTGGCAGGGTTATTTGAGACCCAGTACTTC